A single sample gave rise to the 7 T cell receptor beta chains below, sequenced in a study of T cells after yellow fever vaccination. MiXCR was run by TCRdb on the 5' RACE reads, yielding one entry per CDR3 protein. Among 340,000 or so distinct CDR3 sequences listed, 9.5% to 15% were seen once. The sample was CD4+ T cells sorted from PBMCs, taken 15 days after the yellow fever booster vaccination. The source of these receptors is a man in his late teens or twenties who received the YFV17D yellow fever vaccine.

The V and J genes are TRBV5-1 and TRBJ2-5; D tentatively fits TRBD1 or TRBD2 (6 bases each). V was pared by 5 bases and J by 3 bases, with 8 bases between. Germline-derived CDR1 and CDR2 are SGHRS and YFSETQ. The CDR3 length is 12 residues. The CDR3 nucleotides read TGCGCCAGCAGTAGGGGGGAAGAGACCCAGTACTTC. Translated: CASSRGEETQYF.

In this sample, this clonotype turned up a few times. The V and J genes are TRBV24-1 and TRBJ1-5; TRBD1 aligns across 8 bases. The V gene's germline CDR1 is KGHDR and CDR2 SFDVKD. V lost 4 bases and J lost 10; bases outside the gene matches: 8. The CDR3 extends over 14 amino acids. DNA for the CDR3: TGTGCCACCAGTGACCCGGGACAGGAAGAACCCCAGCATTTT. Translation gives CATSDPGQEEPQHF.

This chain uses TRBV18 with TRBJ1-6; a weak D match, TRBD1 (6 bases). Germline CDR1 reads KGHSH; CDR2 reads LQKENI. The CDR3 loop spans 16 amino acids. Trimming took 3 bases from V and 8 from J, leaving 17 bases between them. CDR3 sequence reads: CASSPPGGGGYSPLHF. CDR3 DNA sequence: TGTGCCAGCTCACCGCCGGGGGGGGGCGGTTATTCACCCCTCCACTTT.

The V and J genes are TRBV6-6 and TRBJ1-5; weak D call: TRBD1 (5 bases). V shed 0 bases and J shed 0 bases, with 9 bases lying between them. Germline V lookup: CDR1 MNHNY, CDR2 SVGAGI (reference sequence). The CDR3 has 16 residues. The CDR3 nucleotides are TGTGCCAGCAGTTACTCGAGACAGTATAGCAATCAGCCCCAGCATTTT. This codes for CASSYSRQYSNQPQHF.

V is TRBV6-1 and J is TRBJ1-2; D remains unclear. Germline CDR1 is MNHNS and CDR2 is SASEGT. This CDR3 is built from 15 residues. Trimming left V 4 bases short and J 5 bases short, with 17 bases between. The CDR3 region has the DNA TGTGCCAGCAGTGCGGTTGCCCTGCTGGGATATGGCTACACCTTC. This codes for CASSAVALLGYGYTF.

The chain is built from TRBV5-1 and TRBJ1-1; 7 bases are a match to TRBD1. The CDR3 is 14 residues long. The V segment lost 5 bases and the J segment 1 base; nucleotides outside the gene matches: 5. Germline values: CDR1 SGHRS, CDR2 YFSETQ. CDR3 coding DNA: TGCGCCAGCAGACAAACAGGGGCGAACACTGAAGCTTTCTTT. This codes for CASRQTGANTEAFF.

The table lists this clonotype with a few counts. The chain joins TRBV7-3 to TRBJ1-1, with 7 positions matching TRBD1. This CDR3 is built from 12 residues. The J segment lost 3 bases and the V segment lost 8 bases, leaving 3 bases of the junction unmatched. Germline V gene lookup returns CDR1 SGHTA and CDR2 FQGTGA. The DNA for the CDR3 is TGTGCCAGCCAGGGGGATCACACTGAAGCTTTCTTT. It specifies CASQGDHTEAFF.